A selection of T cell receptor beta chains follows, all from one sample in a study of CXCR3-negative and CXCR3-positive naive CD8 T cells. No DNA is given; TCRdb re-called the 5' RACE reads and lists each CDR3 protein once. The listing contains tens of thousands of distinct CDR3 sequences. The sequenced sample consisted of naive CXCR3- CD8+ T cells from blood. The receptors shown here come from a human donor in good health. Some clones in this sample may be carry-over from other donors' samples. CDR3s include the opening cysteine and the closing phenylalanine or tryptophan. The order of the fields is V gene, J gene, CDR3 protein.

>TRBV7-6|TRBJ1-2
CASSSRTGMTQTYGYTF
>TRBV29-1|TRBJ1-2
CSVAQVWGYTF
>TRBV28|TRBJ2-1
CASSFILAADNEQFF
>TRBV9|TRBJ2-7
CASSGGGVGGSYEQYF
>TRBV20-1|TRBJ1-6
CSANQGAGSPLHF
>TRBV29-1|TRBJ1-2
CSVEHPAGEGTNYGYTF
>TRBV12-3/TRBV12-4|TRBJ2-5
CASSLEGREETQYF
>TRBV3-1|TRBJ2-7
CASSQGEPGGTYEQYF
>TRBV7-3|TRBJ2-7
CASSLGGPTYEQYF
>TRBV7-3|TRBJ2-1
CASSPTSHNEQFF
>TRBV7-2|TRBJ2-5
CASSFTGQLETQYF
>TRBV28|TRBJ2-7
CASGQMGTVYEQYF
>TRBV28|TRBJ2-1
CASSPPGRSYNEQFF
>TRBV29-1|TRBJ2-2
CSVGTETGELFF
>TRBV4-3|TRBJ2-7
CASSQDRGQGAGEQYF
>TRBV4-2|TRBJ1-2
CASSQDLYSSGLNDGYTF
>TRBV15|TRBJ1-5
CATSRDRVNSNQPQHF
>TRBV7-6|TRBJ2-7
CASSPSLGLAAYEQYF
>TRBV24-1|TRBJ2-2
CATSDVTSGGDTGELFF
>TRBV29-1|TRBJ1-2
CSVGDTNQSPYGYTF
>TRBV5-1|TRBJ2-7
CASSAPGQGTYEQYF
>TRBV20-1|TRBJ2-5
CSAREKWGQETQYF